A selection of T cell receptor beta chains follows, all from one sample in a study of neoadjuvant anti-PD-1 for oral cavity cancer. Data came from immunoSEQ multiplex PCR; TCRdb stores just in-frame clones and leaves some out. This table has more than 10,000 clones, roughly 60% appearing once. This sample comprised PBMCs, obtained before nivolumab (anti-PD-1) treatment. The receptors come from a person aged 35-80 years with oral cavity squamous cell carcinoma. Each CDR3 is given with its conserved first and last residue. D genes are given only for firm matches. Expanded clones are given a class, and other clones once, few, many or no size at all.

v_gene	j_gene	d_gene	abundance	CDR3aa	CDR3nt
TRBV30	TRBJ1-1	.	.	CAWSVMGRVAFF	TGTGCCTGGAGTGTTATGGGCAGGGTGGCTTTCTTT
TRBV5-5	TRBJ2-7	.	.	CASSQGARGLDEQYF	TGTGCCAGCAGCCAAGGGGCCAGGGGATTGGACGAGCAGTACTTC
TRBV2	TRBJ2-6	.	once	CASSGAGTGANVLTF	TGTGCCAGCAGCGGCGCAGGGACTGGGGCCAACGTCCTGACTTTC
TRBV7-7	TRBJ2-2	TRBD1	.	CASSSDRANTGELFF	TGTGCCAGCAGCTCCGACAGGGCGAACACCGGGGAGCTGTTTTTT
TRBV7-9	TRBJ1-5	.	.	CASSAGSYSNQPQHF	TGTGCCAGCAGCGCCGGGTCCTATAGCAATCAGCCCCAGCATTTT
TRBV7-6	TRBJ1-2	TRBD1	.	CASSPRTGLYGYTF	TGTGCCAGCAGCCCCCGGACAGGCCTTTATGGCTACACCTTC
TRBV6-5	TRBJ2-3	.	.	CASSFDYTDTQYF	TGTGCCAGCAGTTTCGACTACACAGATACGCAGTATTTT
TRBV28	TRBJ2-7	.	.	CASQGGTYEQYF	TGTGCCAGTCAGGGGGGGACCTACGAGCAGTACTTC
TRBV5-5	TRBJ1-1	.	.	CASSLEEGRQNTEAFF	TGTGCCAGCAGCTTGGAAGAGGGGCGCCAGAACACTGAAGCTTTCTTT
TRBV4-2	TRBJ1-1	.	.	CASSPLGPEDTEAFF	TGTGCCAGCAGCCCCCTGGGACCGGAGGACACTGAAGCTTTCTTT
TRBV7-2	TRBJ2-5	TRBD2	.	CASSLSGPGQETQYF	TGTGCCAGCAGCCTTAGCGGGCCTGGGCAAGAGACCCAGTACTTC
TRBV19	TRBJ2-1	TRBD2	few	CASSISGISYNEQFF	TGTGCCAGTAGTATTAGCGGGATTTCCTACAATGAGCAGTTCTTC
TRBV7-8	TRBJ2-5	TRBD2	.	CASSFLAGGQETQYF	TGTGCCAGCAGCTTTCTAGCGGGGGGCCAAGAGACCCAGTACTTC
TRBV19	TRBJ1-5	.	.	CASSIDRGQPQHF	TGTGCCAGTAGTATAGATAGGGGTCAGCCCCAGCATTTT
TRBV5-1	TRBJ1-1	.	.	CASSPRQRNTEAFF	TGCGCCAGCAGCCCCAGACAGCGGAACACTGAAGCTTTCTTT
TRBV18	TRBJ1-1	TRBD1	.	CASSPGQGRDTEAFF	TGTGCCAGCTCACCAGGACAGGGGAGGGATACTGAAGCTTTCTTT
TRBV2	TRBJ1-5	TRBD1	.	CASSEGGRRSNQPQHF	TGTGCCAGTAGTGAAGGGGGCAGGAGATCCAATCAGCCCCAGCATTTT
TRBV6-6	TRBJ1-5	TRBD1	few	CASSGQGINQPQHF	TGTGCCAGCAGTGGACAGGGGATCAATCAGCCCCAGCATTTT